The clone carrying this TCR beta chain was seen a few times. As handled by the study authors: Scientists estimated how many nucleated cells there were by amplifying reference gene primers. Produced via immunoSEQ multiplex PCR; TCRdb's table is partial and in-frame only. V and J calls and clone size are copied from that table; D and trimming were computed from the DNA. The table records fewer than 150,000 clones, 70% to 85% of them present only once. Germline CDR1 SNHLY, CDR2 FYNNEI. The CDR3 extends over 17 amino acids. J was trimmed by 7 bases and V by 5 bases; bases with no gene match: 15. The data were taken from a study of blood T cell repertoires in COVID-19. Study context: Donors in the United States, Italy and Spain gave samples during acute or convalescent COVID-19. The cDNA or gDNA used as material had been derived from T cells, B-cell-depleted T cells, or PBMCs.

The V gene is TRBV2, the J gene TRBJ1-4, with 8 bases identical to TRBD1. The source of this sequence is a man aged 50-60 years with acute or convalescent COVID-19. Material for sequencing was peripheral blood. The CDR3 loop is CASSPTSLRGLSEKLFF. The DNA of the CDR3 is TGTGCCAGCAGTCCCACCTCACTCAGGGGGCTGAGTGAAAAACTGTTTTTT.